This paragraph covers one T cell receptor (beta chain) sequence. This record belongs to a study of blood T cell repertoires in COVID-19. Study details: T cells, B-cell-depleted T cells, or PBMCs provided the cDNA or gDNA that served as material.

The germline V gene encodes CDR1 LGHDT and CDR2 YNNKEL (reference sequence). The J segment lost 6 bases and the V segment lost 6 bases, leaving 5 bases of the junction unmatched. This CDR3 region has 14 residues. Original methodology: The authors estimated nucleated cell counts from reference gene primer amplification. Some clones are missing from TCRdb's copy, which holds only in-frame ones; the method was immunoSEQ multiplex PCR. That table furnishes V, J and clone size, whereas the DNA furnished D and trimming. The data show approximately 220,000 clones, roughly 88% seen once. The genes are TRBV3-1 (or the pseudogene TRBV3-2) and TRBJ1-5; 10 bases map to TRBD1. Sequenced: peripheral blood. This TCR derives from a man aged 40-50 years with acute or convalescent COVID-19. Here the CDR3 reads CASSPDRGAQPQHF. DNA for the CDR3: TGTGCCAGCAGTCCGGACAGGGGGGCTCAGCCCCAGCATTTT.